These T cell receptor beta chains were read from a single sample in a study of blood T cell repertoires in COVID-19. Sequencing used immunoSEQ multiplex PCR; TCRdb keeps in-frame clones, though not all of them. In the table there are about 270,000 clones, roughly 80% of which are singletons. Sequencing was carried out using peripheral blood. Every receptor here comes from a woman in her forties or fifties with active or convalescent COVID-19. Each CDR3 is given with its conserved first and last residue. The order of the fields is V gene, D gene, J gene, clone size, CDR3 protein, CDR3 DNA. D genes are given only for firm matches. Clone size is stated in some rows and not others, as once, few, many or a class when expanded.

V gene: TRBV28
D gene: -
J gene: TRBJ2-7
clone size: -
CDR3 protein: CASCPRHHTPYEQYF
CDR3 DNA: TGTGCCAGCTGCCCGCGGCACCACACACCCTACGAGCAGTACTTC

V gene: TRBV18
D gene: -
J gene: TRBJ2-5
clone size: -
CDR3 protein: CASSPPEFRETQYF
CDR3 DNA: TGTGCCAGCTCCCCCCCCGAGTTTAGAGAGACCCAGTACTTC

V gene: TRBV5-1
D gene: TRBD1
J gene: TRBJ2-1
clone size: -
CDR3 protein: CASSLENRGNEQFF
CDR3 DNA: TGCGCCAGCAGCTTGGAAAACAGGGGCAATGAGCAGTTCTTC

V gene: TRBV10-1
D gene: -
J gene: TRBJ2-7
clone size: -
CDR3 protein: CASSEPGYEQYF
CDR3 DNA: TGCGCCAGCAGTGAGCCCGGTTACGAGCAGTACTTC

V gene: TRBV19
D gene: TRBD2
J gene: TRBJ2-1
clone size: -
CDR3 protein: CASRPRPAGGSIRMVEQFF
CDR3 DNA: TGTGCCAGTAGACCGCGTCCCGCGGGGGGTTCTATTAGGATGGTTGAGCAGTTCTTC

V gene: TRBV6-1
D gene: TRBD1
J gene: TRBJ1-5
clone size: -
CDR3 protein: CASSEFGQGNQPQHF
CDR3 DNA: TGTGCCAGCAGTGAATTCGGACAGGGGAATCAGCCCCAGCATTTT

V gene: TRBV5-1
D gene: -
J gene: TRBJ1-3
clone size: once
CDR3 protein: CASSLNSGNTIYF
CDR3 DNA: TGCGCCAGCAGCCTAAACTCTGGAAACACCATATATTTT

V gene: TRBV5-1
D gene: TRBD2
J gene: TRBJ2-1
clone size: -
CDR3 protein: CASSVREGGNEQFF
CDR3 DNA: TGCGCCAGCAGCGTCCGGGAGGGGGGGAATGAGCAGTTCTTC

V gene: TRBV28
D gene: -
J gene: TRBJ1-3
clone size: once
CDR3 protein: CASSLGQPDRYTIYF
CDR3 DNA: TGTGCCAGCAGTTTAGGACAGCCGGACCGTTACACCATATATTTT

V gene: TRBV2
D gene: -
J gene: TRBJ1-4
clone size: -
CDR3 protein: CASIQGTPPGKLFF
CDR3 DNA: TGTGCCAGCATTCAAGGGACTCCCCCCGGAAAACTGTTTTTT

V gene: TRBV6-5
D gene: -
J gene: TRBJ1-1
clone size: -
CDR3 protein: CASKRHPNTEAFF
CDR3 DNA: TGTGCCAGCAAGAGACACCCGAACACTGAAGCTTTCTTT

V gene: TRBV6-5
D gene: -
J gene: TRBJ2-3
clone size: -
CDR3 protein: CASSYSDSPSTDTQYF
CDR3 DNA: TGTGCCAGCAGTTACTCGGACAGTCCTAGCACAGATACGCAGTATTTT

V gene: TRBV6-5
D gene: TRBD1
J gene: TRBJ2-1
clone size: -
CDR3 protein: CASSKDRGPYNEQFF
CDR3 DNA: TGTGCCAGCAGTAAGGACAGGGGGCCCTACAATGAGCAGTTCTTC

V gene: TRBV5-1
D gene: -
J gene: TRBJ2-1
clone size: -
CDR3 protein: CASSPIPARTPSYNEQFF
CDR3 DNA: TGCGCCAGCAGCCCGATTCCGGCTAGAACCCCCTCCTACAATGAGCAGTTCTTC

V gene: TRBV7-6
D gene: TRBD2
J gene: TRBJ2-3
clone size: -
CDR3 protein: CASSPGTSGRVDTQYF
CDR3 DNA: TGTGCCAGCAGCCCCGGGACTAGCGGGAGGGTGGATACGCAGTATTTT

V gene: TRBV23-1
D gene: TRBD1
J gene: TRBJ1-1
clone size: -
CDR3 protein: CASSQSSDRGHVNTEAFF
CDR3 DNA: TGCGCCAGCAGTCAATCCTCTGACAGGGGGCATGTGAACACTGAAGCTTTCTTT

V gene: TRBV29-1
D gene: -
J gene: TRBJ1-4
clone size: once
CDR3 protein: CSVGRNEKLFF
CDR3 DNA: TGCAGCGTTGGGAGGAATGAAAAACTGTTTTTT

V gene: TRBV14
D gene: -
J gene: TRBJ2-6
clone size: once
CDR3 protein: CASTPIRDRERPSGANVLTF
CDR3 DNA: TGTGCCAGCACCCCAATAAGGGATCGGGAGCGACCCTCTGGGGCCAACGTCCTGACTTTC